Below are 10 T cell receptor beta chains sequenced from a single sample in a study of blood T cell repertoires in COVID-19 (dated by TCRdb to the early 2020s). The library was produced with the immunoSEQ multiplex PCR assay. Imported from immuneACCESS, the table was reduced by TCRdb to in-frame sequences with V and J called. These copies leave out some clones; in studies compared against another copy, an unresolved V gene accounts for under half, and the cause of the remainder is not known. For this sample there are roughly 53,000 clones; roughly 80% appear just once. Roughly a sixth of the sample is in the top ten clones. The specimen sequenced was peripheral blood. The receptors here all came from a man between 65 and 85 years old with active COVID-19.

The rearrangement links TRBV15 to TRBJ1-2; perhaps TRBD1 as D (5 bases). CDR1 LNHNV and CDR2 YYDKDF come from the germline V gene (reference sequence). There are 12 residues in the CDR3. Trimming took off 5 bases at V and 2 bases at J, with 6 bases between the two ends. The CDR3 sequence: CATSGANYGYTF. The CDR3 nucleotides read TGTGCCACCAGCGGGGCAAACTATGGCTACACCTTC.

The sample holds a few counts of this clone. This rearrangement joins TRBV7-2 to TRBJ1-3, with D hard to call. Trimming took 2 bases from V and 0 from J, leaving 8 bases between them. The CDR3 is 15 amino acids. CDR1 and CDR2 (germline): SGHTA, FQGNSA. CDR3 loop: CASSLRSGSGNTIYF. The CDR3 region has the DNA TGTGCCAGCAGCTTAAGGAGTGGCTCTGGAAACACCATATATTTT. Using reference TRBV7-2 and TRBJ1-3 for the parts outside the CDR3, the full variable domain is GAGVSQSPSNKVTEKGKDVELRCDPISGHTALYWYRQSLGQGLEFLIYFQGNSAPDKSGLPSDRFSAERTGGSVSTLTIQRTQQEDSAVYLCASSLRSGSGNTIYFGEGSWLTVV.

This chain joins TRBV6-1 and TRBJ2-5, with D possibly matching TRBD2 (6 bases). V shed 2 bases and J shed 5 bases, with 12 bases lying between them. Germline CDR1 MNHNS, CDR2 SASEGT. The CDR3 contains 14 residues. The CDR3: CASSESEGRETQYF. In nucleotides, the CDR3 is TGTGCCAGCAGTGAATCTGAGGGGAGGGAGACCCAGTACTTC.

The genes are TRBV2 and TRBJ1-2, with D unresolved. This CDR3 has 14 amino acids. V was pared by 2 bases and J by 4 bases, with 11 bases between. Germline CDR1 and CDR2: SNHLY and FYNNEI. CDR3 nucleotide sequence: TGTGCCAGCAGTGAATTCCCAGGTGGCTATGGCTACACCTTC. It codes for CASSEFPGGYGYTF.

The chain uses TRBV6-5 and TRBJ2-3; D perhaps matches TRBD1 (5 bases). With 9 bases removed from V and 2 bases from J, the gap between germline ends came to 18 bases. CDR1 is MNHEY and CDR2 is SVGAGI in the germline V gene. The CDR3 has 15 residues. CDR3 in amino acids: CASKGALRFTDTQYF. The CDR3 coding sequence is TGTGCCAGTAAAGGGGCCCTACGATTCACAGATACGCAGTATTTT.

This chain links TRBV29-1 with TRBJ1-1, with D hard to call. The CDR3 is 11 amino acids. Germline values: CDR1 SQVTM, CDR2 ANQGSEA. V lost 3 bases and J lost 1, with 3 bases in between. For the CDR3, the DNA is TGCAGCGTTGACAGGAACACTGAAGCTTTCTTT. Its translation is CSVDRNTEAFF.

CDR3 loop: CASSFSGANVLTF. CDR3 in DNA: TGTGCCAGCAGTTTTAGTGGGGCCAACGTCCTGACTTTC. This chain joins TRBV6-2 or TRBV6-3 and TRBJ2-6; D remains unclear. V lost 4 bases, J lost 3 bases, and 4 bases lay in between. This CDR3 contains 13 residues. Germline V gene lookup returns CDR1 MNHEY and CDR2 SVGEGT.

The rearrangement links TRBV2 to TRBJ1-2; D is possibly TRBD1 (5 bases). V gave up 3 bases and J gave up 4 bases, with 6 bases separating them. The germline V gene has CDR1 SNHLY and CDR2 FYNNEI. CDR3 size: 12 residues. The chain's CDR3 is CASSDRAYGYTF. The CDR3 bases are TGTGCCAGCAGTGACAGGGCCTATGGCTACACCTTC. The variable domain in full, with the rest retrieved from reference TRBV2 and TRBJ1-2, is EPEVTQTPSHQVTQMGQEVILRCVPISNHLYFYWYRQILGQKVEFLVSFYNNEISEKSEIFDDQFSVERPDGSNFTLKIRSTKLEDSAMYFCASSDRAYGYTFGSGTRLTVV.

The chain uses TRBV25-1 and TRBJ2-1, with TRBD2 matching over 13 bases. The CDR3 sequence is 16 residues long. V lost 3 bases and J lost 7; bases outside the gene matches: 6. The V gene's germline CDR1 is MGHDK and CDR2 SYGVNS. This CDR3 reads CASSEPGLAGLNEQFF. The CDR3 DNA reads TGTGCCAGCAGTGAGCCGGGACTAGCGGGACTAAATGAGCAGTTCTTC. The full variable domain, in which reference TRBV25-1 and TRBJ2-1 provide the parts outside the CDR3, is EADIYQTPRYLVIGTGKKITLECSQTMGHDKMYWYQQDPGMELHLIHYSYGVNSTEKGDLSSESTVSRIRTEHFPLTLESARPSHTSQYLCASSEPGLAGLNEQFFGPGTRLTVL.

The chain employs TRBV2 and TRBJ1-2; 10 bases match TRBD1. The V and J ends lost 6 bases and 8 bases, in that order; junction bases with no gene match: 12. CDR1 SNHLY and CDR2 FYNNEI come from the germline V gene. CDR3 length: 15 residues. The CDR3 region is CASSYTPGQGTGYTF. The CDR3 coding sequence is TGTGCCAGCAGCTACACTCCGGGACAGGGGACCGGCTACACCTTC.